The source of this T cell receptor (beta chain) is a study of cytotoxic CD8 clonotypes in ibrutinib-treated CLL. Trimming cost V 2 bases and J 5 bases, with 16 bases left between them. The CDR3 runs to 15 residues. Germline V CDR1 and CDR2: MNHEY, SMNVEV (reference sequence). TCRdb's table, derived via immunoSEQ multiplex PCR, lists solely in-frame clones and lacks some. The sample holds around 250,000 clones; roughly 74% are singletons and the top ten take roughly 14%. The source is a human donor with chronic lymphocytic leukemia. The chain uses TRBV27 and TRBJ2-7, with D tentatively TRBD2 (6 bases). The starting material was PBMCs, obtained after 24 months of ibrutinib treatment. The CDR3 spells CASSLPGSTKNEQYF. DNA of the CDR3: TGTGCCAGCAGTTTACCCGGGAGCACGAAAAACGAGCAGTACTTC.